This entry lists 10 T cell receptor beta chains sequenced from one sample in a study of PD-L1 blockade in urothelial cancer. Data came from immunoSEQ multiplex PCR; TCRdb stores just in-frame clones and leaves some out. The data contain roughly 63,000 clones, 81% of them seen just once; the ten biggest clones take up around 5.7%. Regarding time point: pretreatment peripheral blood. The sequenced sample was PBMCs, obtained around atezolizumab (anti-PD-L1) treatment. These TCRs come from a man aged 70 or older with urothelial cancer.

This rearrangement joins TRBV15 to TRBJ1-5; the match to TRBD1 covers 9 bases. The CDR3 contains 15 residues. The V gene's germline CDR1 is LNHNV and CDR2 YYDKDF (reference sequence). V dropped 4 bases and J dropped 5; count of bases not matched to a gene: 6. Here the CDR3 reads CATSKEGQGYQPQHF. The DNA for the CDR3 is TGTGCCACCAGCAAGGAGGGACAGGGCTATCAGCCCCAGCATTTT. Combining the CDR3 with reference TRBV15 and TRBJ1-5 gives the whole variable domain DAMVIQNPRYQVTQFGKPVTLSCSQTLNHNVMYWYQQKSSQAPKLLFHYYDKDFNNEADTPDNFQSRRPNTSFCFLDIRSPGLGDTAMYLCATSKEGQGYQPQHFGDGTRLSIL.

This clone appeared once. The chain couples TRBV6-4 to TRBJ2-5; 9 bases are shared with TRBD2. V was pared by 8 bases and J by 2 bases, with 9 bases of the junction left unmatched. The CDR3 is 15 amino acids. In germline, CDR1 is MRHNA, CDR2 SNTAGT. The CDR3 coding sequence is TGTGCCAGCCTTAAGTTCCTAGCGGGGCAAGAGACCCAGTACTTC. This translates into CASLKFLAGQETQYF.

This clone was seen just once. The V gene is TRBV7-8, the J gene TRBJ2-7; 8 positions match TRBD2. This CDR3 contains 14 residues. Germline CDR1 SGHVS, CDR2 FQNEAQ. J lost 7 bases, V lost 3 bases, and 8 bases had no gene match. CDR3 protein: CASSLGLVGGEQYF. The CDR3, as DNA: TGTGCCAGCAGCTTGGGACTAGTGGGAGGTGAGCAGTACTTC.

The rearrangement links TRBV5-6 to TRBJ2-3; the match to TRBD1 covers 7 bases. The CDR3 totals 17 residues. V shed 3 bases and J 3 bases; nucleotides not matched to a gene: 13. Germline lookup yields CDR1 SGHDT and CDR2 YYEEEE. The CDR3 here is CASSSGKDRAGTDTQYF. The DNA for the CDR3 is TGTGCCAGCAGCTCGGGAAAAGACAGGGCTGGGACAGATACGCAGTATTTT.

This chain joins TRBV30 and TRBJ2-7; TRBD1 agrees at 9 bases. Germline-derived CDR1 and CDR2 are GTSNPN and SVGIG (reference sequence). The CDR3 is 14 residues long. With 4 bases clipped from V and 6 bases from J, the junction kept 10 bases outside the gene matches. CDR3 residues: CAWISRDREGEQYF. The CDR3, as DNA: TGTGCCTGGATCTCGAGGGACAGGGAAGGCGAGCAGTACTTC.

The chain couples TRBV28 to TRBJ2-1; D is possibly TRBD2 (6 bases). V lost 5 bases to trimming and J lost 6 bases, with 20 bases between them. The CDR3 runs to 16 residues. CDR1 is MDHEN and CDR2 is SYDVKM in the germline V gene. This CDR3 is CASSVTFGGRVNEQFF. The CDR3, as DNA: TGTGCCAGCAGTGTTACTTTCGGGGGAAGGGTCAATGAGCAGTTCTTC.

V usage is TRBV19 and J usage is TRBJ2-7; 7 nucleotides align to TRBD1. CDR1 LNHDA and CDR2 SQIVND come from the germline V gene (reference sequence). The CDR3 contains 13 residues. V gave up 5 bases and J gave up 13 bases; unmatched junction bases: 14. The CDR3 DNA reads TGTGCCAGTAGTCCCTTCCCCGGGACAGAGACTTACTTC. Residues: CASSPFPGTETYF.

The genes are TRBV27 and TRBJ2-3, with D possibly matching TRBD2 (6 bases). Germline V gene data show CDR1 as MNHEY and CDR2 as SMNVEV (reference sequence). This CDR3 is 15 amino acids long. V lost 4 bases, J lost 2 bases, and 13 bases lay in between. CDR3: CASSSFLAATDTQYF. The CDR3 DNA reads TGTGCCAGCAGTTCGTTCTTAGCGGCCACAGATACGCAGTATTTT.

The V and J genes are TRBV4-3 and TRBJ1-6; 8 bases are shared with TRBD1. The V and J ends lost 1 base and 5 bases, in that order; junction bases with no gene match: 4. The CDR3 has 16 amino acids. CDR1 LGHNA and CDR2 YSLEER come from the germline V gene. The CDR3 loop is CASSQGADRDNSPLHF. CDR3 sequence (DNA): TGCGCCAGCAGCCAAGGGGCGGACAGGGATAATTCACCCCTCCACTTT.

The chain carries TRBV18 and TRBJ2-1, with a tentative D call TRBD1 (5 bases). Deletions cut 1 base from V and 10 bases from J, with 17 bases between. The germline V gene encodes CDR1 KGHSH and CDR2 LQKENI. The CDR3 spans 15 residues. The CDR3, as DNA: TGTGCCAGCTCACCACGAAGCGAGGCGACAGAAGAGCAGTTCTTC. Amino acid sequence: CASSPRSEATEEQFF.